A single sample gave rise to the 5 T cell receptor beta chains below, sequenced in a study of OX40 agonist ivuxolimab in advanced cancers. The data were produced by immunoSEQ multiplex PCR, yet TCRdb's version contains in-frame clones alone and is incomplete. The sample lists over 55,000 clones, 65% to 85% occurring once. The starting material was CD4+ or CD8+ T cells sorted from blood, obtained in a trial of the OX40 agonist ivuxolimab. The receptors stem from an adult with an advanced solid tumor such as melanoma, head and neck, liver or kidney cancer.

The rearrangement links TRBV19 to TRBJ1-1, with a possible D match to TRBD1 (6 bases). The ends were cut back, 7 bases at V and 4 bases at J, with 13 bases in the middle. This CDR3 is 13 amino acids long. Germline V gene data show CDR1 as LNHDA and CDR2 as SQIVND (reference sequence). The CDR3 DNA sequence: TGTGCCAGTACCCGGAGGGGGGTCACTGAAGCTTTCTTT. Translating gives CASTRRGVTEAFF. Full variable domain (rest looked up from reference TRBV19 and TRBJ1-1): DGGITQSPKYLFRKEGQNVTLSCEQNLNHDAMYWYRQDPGQGLRLIYYSQIVNDFQKGDIAEGYSVSREKKESFPLTVTSAQKNPTAFYLCASTRRGVTEAFFGQGTRLTVV.

The CDR3 DNA follows: TGTGCCAGCGGTCGAAGGGGGGTCAACGAGCAGTACTTC. Translating gives CASGRRGVNEQYF. The V and J genes are TRBV7-8 and TRBJ2-7, with D possibly being TRBD1 or TRBD2 (6 bases each). Germline V gene data show CDR1 as SGHVS and CDR2 as FQNEAQ. Between the trimmed V and J ends, which lost 8 bases and 5 bases, there was a span of 16 bases. CDR3 size: 13 residues. The whole variable domain, remainder taken from reference TRBV7-8 and TRBJ2-7, is GAGVSQSPRYKVAKRGQDVALRCDPISGHVSLFWYQQALGQGPEFLTYFQNEAQLDKSGLPSDRFFAERPEGSVSTLKIQRTQQEDSAVYLCASGRRGVNEQYFGPGTRLTVT.

This chain joins TRBV4-3 and TRBJ2-2, with D unclear. The V gene's germline CDR1 is LGHNA and CDR2 YSLEER. This CDR3 spans 10 amino acids. The V and J ends lost 9 bases and 5 bases respectively, with 4 bases between them. In nucleotides, the CDR3 is TGCGCCAGTCAAACCGGGGAGCTGTTTTTT. This gives the protein CASQTGELFF.

The chain has TRBV18 and TRBJ2-5; TRBD2 agrees at 10 bases. J lost 5 bases, V lost 3 bases, and 9 bases had no gene match. The CDR3 is 16 residues long. The germline V gene has CDR1 KGHSH and CDR2 LQKENI. This chain's CDR3 is CASSPSLAGAGETQYF. DNA for the CDR3: TGTGCCAGCTCACCTTCCCTAGCGGGAGCTGGGGAGACCCAGTACTTC.

This sequence joins TRBV13 and TRBJ2-1; TRBD2 agrees at 16 bases. CDR3 length equals 19 residues. Germline loops: CDR1 PRHDT, CDR2 FYEKMQ (reference sequence). The V segment lost 0 bases and the J segment 6 bases; nucleotides outside the gene matches: 8. CDR3 protein: CASSLGGTSGGAISNEQFF. In nucleotides, the CDR3 is TGTGCCAGCAGCTTAGGTGGGACTAGCGGGGGGGCCATCAGCAATGAGCAGTTCTTC.